This T cell receptor (beta chain) was recovered during a study of PD-L1 blockade in urothelial cancer. About the study: Atezolizumab at 1,200 mg intravenously every 3 weeks was started by patients at some point between 2014 and 2015.

Study findings and constraints: Survival was better when pretreatment blood TCR clonality fell below the median.

TCRdb's copy holds only in-frame clones and misses some; the assay was immunoSEQ multiplex PCR. This sample yields under 95,000 clones, of which 84% are seen a single time; 2% to 2.5% belongs to the top ten. As to time point: pretreatment peripheral blood. Between 1 and 8 samples per patient were obtained, pretreatment and on-treatment. Details on this clone: Its antigen is still unknown.

The clonotype comes from a man between 60 and 75 years old with urothelial cancer. The source was PBMCs, collected around atezolizumab (anti-PD-L1) treatment.

CDR3 in DNA: TGCGCCAGCAGCTTGGTGGGACAGTCCTACGAGCAGTACTTC. Translation: CASSLVGQSYEQYF. V usage is TRBV5-1 and J usage is TRBJ2-7; 7 bases are a match to TRBD1. V lost 0 bases and J lost 1; bases outside the gene matches: 1. The CDR3 is made up of 14 amino acids. CDR1 is SGHRS and CDR2 is YFSETQ in the germline V gene. Full variable domain (rest looked up from reference TRBV5-1 and TRBJ2-7): KAGVTQTPRYLIKTRGQQVTLSCSPISGHRSVSWYQQTPGQGLQFLFEYFSETQRNKGNFPGRFSGRQFSNSRSEMNVSTLELGDSALYLCASSLVGQSYEQYFGPGTRLTVT.